A selection of T cell receptor beta chains follows, all from one sample in a study of beta chain features in type 1 diabetes. TCRdb's table, derived via immunoSEQ multiplex PCR, lists solely in-frame clones and lacks some. Of some 180,000 clones listed, about 13% are singletons. Sequenced material: central memory CD4+ T cells from blood. The receptors originated from a woman aged 18-35 years in good health. CDR3s include the opening cysteine and the closing phenylalanine or tryptophan. Fields, in order: clone size, J gene, D gene, V gene, CDR3 DNA, CDR3 protein. D genes are given only for firm matches. Clone sizes are given selectively: once, few, many, or a class where the clone is expanded.

few TRBJ1-2 TRBD1 TRBV5-1 TGCGCCAGCAGCTTGGAAGGACAGGCCCATGGCTACACCTTC CASSLEGQAHGYTF
once TRBJ1-1 . TRBV18 TGTGCCAGCTCACCAGACAGGAAGAACACTGAAGCTTTCTTT CASSPDRKNTEAFF
few TRBJ2-1 . TRBV21-1 TGTGCCAGCAGCCCAGGGTTTTCCTACAATGAGCAGTTCTTC CASSPGFSYNEQFF
. TRBJ2-2 TRBD1 TRBV5-1 TGCGCCAGCAGCAGCAGGGGGCGAATGGGTGACGCCGGGGAGCTGTTTTTT CASSSRGRMGDAGELFF
. TRBJ1-2 TRBD1 TRBV7-2 TGTGCCAGCAGCTCATACCGGGACAGCTACTATGGCTACACCTTC CASSSYRDSYYGYTF
many TRBJ2-7 . TRBV19 TGTGCCAGTAGTACGAAGACAGGAAGCTCCTACGAGCAGTACTTC CASSTKTGSSYEQYF
. TRBJ2-7 TRBD1 TRBV14 TGTGCCAGCAGCCTCTTGTCTAGGGGGCGCGAGCAGTACTTC CASSLLSRGREQYF
. TRBJ2-4 . TRBV7-3 TGTGCCAGCGCCAGGCAGAGGGATCAGTACTTC CASARQRDQYF
few TRBJ1-2 TRBD1 TRBV6-1 TGTGCCAGCAGGGCACGGGACAGAACTAACTATGGCTACACCTTC CASRARDRTNYGYTF
. TRBJ1-1 TRBD1 TRBV7-2 TGTGCCAGCAGCCCGGACAGGGGGGGCAGTGAAGCTTTCTTT CASSPDRGGSEAFF
. TRBJ2-7 . TRBV2 TGTGCCAGCAGTGCCGGGTACGAGCAGTACTTC CASSAGYEQYF
. TRBJ1-1 TRBD1 TRBV28 TGTGCCAGCAGTTACCCGACAGGGGGTACTGAAGCTTTCTTT CASSYPTGGTEAFF
few TRBJ2-3 TRBD1 TRBV7-9 TGTGCCAGCAGCTTAACAGGACAGGGGGCCGCAGATACGCAGTATTTT CASSLTGQGAADTQYF
. TRBJ1-2 . TRBV30 TGTGCCTGGAGCCCCAGGCCTGCTAACTATGGCTACACCTTC CAWSPRPANYGYTF
. TRBJ2-5 . TRBV12-5 TGTGCTAGTGGTCGGGACTCGCCCCAAGAGACCCAGTACTTC CASGRDSPQETQYF
. TRBJ2-5 . TRBV19 TGTGCCAGTCGGGACTTCCAAGAGACCCAGTACTTC CASRDFQETQYF
few TRBJ1-2 . TRBV7-9 TGTGCCAGCAGCTTAGTCGGGGAGGGCTATGGCTACACCTTC CASSLVGEGYGYTF
. TRBJ1-2 . TRBV7-2 TGTGCCAGCAGCTTAGACAGGGCCGATGGCTACACCTTC CASSLDRADGYTF
few TRBJ1-5 . TRBV11-2 TGTGCCAGCAGCCAAGATCGGGGAGGGCAAAATAGCAATCAGCCCCAGCATTTT CASSQDRGGQNSNQPQHF
few TRBJ2-3 . TRBV28 TGTGCCAGCAGTTCAAGACAGATTCCAGATACGCAGTATTTT CASSSRQIPDTQYF
. TRBJ2-7 TRBD2 TRBV6-5 TGTGCCAGCAGAGAGGTAGCGGGAGCCGTCGAGCAGTACTTC CASREVAGAVEQYF
few TRBJ2-7 TRBD1 TRBV7-8 TGTGCCAGCAGCTCCGTGCCCCGACAGGGAGCCTACGAGCAGTACTTC CASSSVPRQGAYEQYF
few TRBJ2-1 TRBD1 TRBV5-6 TGTGCCTGCAAAAGACAGGGCCATGAGCAGTTCTTC CACKRQGHEQFF
. TRBJ2-1 . TRBV6-6 TGTGCCAGCAGTTCGGCTAGGCAGCAGTTCTTC CASSSARQQFF
few TRBJ2-5 TRBD1 TRBV10-3 TGTGCCATCAGCCCCGGGACAGGGACGGAGACCCAGTACTTC CAISPGTGTETQYF
. TRBJ1-5 . TRBV25-1 TGTGCCAGCAGTGAAGGGAGGGGAAGCAATCAGCCCCAGCATTTT CASSEGRGSNQPQHF
. TRBJ2-3 TRBD2 TRBV28 TGTGCCACCGTTAGCGGGGGCGGTACGCAGTATTTT CATVSGGGTQYF
few TRBJ2-5 . TRBV6-5 TGTGCCAGCAGCTTTGGACAGAAAGAGACCCAGTACTTC CASSFGQKETQYF
many TRBJ2-6 . TRBV28 TGTGCCAGCAGCGGACAAGGCGGCTCTGGGGCCAACGTCCTGACTTTC CASSGQGGSGANVLTF
. TRBJ2-7 TRBD2 TRBV7-2 TGTGCCAGCAGCACTATAGCGGGGCTAGGTAGTTCATGGCAGTACTTC CASSTIAGLGSSWQYF
few TRBJ2-7 TRBD2 TRBV4-2 TGTGCCAGCAGCACCCGGACTAGCGGCAAATACGAGCAGTACTTC CASSTRTSGKYEQYF
few TRBJ2-1 . TRBV29-1 TGCAGCGTTGAACGGCTAGCAGACTACAATGAGCAGTTCTTC CSVERLADYNEQFF
. TRBJ1-2 . TRBV21-1 TGTGCCAGCGGAGGCGGACAGGGTATGCACTATGGCTACACCTTC CASGGGQGMHYGYTF
. TRBJ2-7 TRBD2 TRBV28 TGTGCCAGCAGTTTCAGCCTTTCCGTACTAGCGGGACAGCAGTACTTC CASSFSLSVLAGQQYF
. TRBJ1-1 . TRBV30 TGTGCCTGGGATCGGCGGGGGTTCACTGAAGCTTTCTTT CAWDRRGFTEAFF
. TRBJ2-5 TRBD2 TRBV9 TGTGCCAGCAGCCTAGCGGGTTTCCCGACCGAAGAGACCCAGTACTTC CASSLAGFPTEETQYF
. TRBJ2-3 TRBD1 TRBV5-1 TGCGCCAGCAGCCAACAGGGGGCGATAGCCACAGATACGCAGTATTTT CASSQQGAIATDTQYF
few TRBJ2-1 TRBD2 TRBV5-1 TGCGCCAGCAGCTTGGAGGCAGCGGGAGGGCCCCATGAGCAGTTCTTC CASSLEAAGGPHEQFF
few TRBJ2-3 . TRBV19 TGTGCCAGTAGTGGGGCGGGGTCGAGCACAGATACGCAGTATTTT CASSGAGSSTDTQYF
. TRBJ2-7 . TRBV9 TGTGCCAGCAGCCCGAGAGGGGGGGGGCAGGGCTACGAGCAGTACTTC CASSPRGGGQGYEQYF
. TRBJ2-7 . TRBV5-1 TGCGCCAGCAGCTTGTACGGGTACGAGCAGTACTTC CASSLYGYEQYF
. TRBJ2-7 . TRBV7-8 TGTGCCAGCAGCTTAGCGCGCGGCTACGAGCAGTACTTC CASSLARGYEQYF
few TRBJ2-7 TRBD2 TRBV25-1 TGTGCCAGCAGTGGGACTAGCGGGAGGCCCTACGAGCAGTACTTC CASSGTSGRPYEQYF
. TRBJ2-7 TRBD2 TRBV5-4 TGTGCCAGCAGCTTCAGACTAGCGGGAGCTGAAGAGCAGTACTTC CASSFRLAGAEEQYF
few TRBJ1-5 TRBD1 TRBV30 TGTGCCTGGAGCATCACAGGGGACAATCAGCCCCAGCATTTT CAWSITGDNQPQHF
many TRBJ2-7 TRBD2 TRBV7-2 TGTGCCAGCTCCTACGGCGGGAGCTACGAGCAGTACTTC CASSYGGSYEQYF
few TRBJ2-1 TRBD2 TRBV7-3 TGTGCCAGCAGCTTAACGGGACTAGCGGGCAATGAGCAGTTCTTC CASSLTGLAGNEQFF
few TRBJ2-3 . TRBV11-2 TGTGCCAGCAGCCAAAATGAGGTGGTAGGAGATACGCAGTATTTT CASSQNEVVGDTQYF
few TRBJ2-7 TRBD2 TRBV5-1 TGCGCCAGCAGCTTAGTACTAGCGGGAGTGTACGAGCAGTACTTC CASSLVLAGVYEQYF
few TRBJ2-5 . TRBV9 TGTGCCAGCAGCGTAGGCGCTGCGAGTCAAGAGACCCAGTACTTC CASSVGAASQETQYF
. TRBJ1-1 . TRBV6-1 TGTGCCAGCACAACTGGGCAGGTGAACACTGAAGCTTTCTTT CASTTGQVNTEAFF
few TRBJ1-4 . TRBV29-1 TGCAGCGTCACTATTAATGAAAAACTGTTTTTT CSVTINEKLFF
. TRBJ1-1 . TRBV7-3 TGTGCCAGCAGCTGCCCGATGCTCGGGAACACTGAAGCTTTCTTT CASSCPMLGNTEAFF
few TRBJ1-1 . TRBV28 TGTGCCAGCAGTTTCGCAGGGTGGAACACTGAAGCTTTCTTT CASSFAGWNTEAFF
few TRBJ1-5 . TRBV2 TGTGCCAGCAGTGAAGACAGGCAGCCCCAGCATTTT CASSEDRQPQHF
. TRBJ1-1 TRBD1 TRBV27 TGTGCCAGCAGTTTACTGGACAGGGGAGGGATGAACACTGAAGCTTTCTTT CASSLLDRGGMNTEAFF
. TRBJ1-1 TRBD1 TRBV10-3 TGTGCCATCAGTATGGGACAGGTGAACACTGAAGCTTTCTTT CAISMGQVNTEAFF
. TRBJ2-5 TRBD1 TRBV28 TGTGCCACCAGGCTGACAGGGGGCGAAGAGACCCAGTACTTC CATRLTGGEETQYF
few TRBJ2-5 . TRBV18 TGTGCCAGCTCACCACCGGGGAGAGAAGAGACCCAGTACTTC CASSPPGREETQYF
. TRBJ2-7 TRBD2 TRBV10-2 TGCGCCAGCAGTGGGACTAGCGGGAGGCTCGAGCAGTACTTC CASSGTSGRLEQYF